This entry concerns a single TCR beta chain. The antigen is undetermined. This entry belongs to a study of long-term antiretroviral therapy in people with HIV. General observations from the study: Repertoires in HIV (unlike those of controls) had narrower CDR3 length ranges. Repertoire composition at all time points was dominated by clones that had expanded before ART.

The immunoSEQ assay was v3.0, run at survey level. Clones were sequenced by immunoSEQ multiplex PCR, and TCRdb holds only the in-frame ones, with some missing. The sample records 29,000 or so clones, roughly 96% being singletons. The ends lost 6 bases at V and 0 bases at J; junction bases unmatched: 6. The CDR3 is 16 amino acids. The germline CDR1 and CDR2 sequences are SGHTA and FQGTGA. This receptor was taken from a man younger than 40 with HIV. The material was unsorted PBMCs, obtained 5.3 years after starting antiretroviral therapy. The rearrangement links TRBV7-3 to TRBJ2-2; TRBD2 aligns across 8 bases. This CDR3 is CASRASGLANTGELFF. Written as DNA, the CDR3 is TGTGCCAGCAGGGCTTCGGGACTAGCGAACACCGGGGAGCTGTTTTTT.